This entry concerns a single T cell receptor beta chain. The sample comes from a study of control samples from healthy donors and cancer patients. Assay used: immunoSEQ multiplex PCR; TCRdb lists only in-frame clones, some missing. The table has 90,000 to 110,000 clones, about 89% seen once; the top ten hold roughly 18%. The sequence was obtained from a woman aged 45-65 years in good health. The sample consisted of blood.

CDR3 loop: CASSVAQGGTGELFF. The CDR3 DNA is TGTGCCAGCAGCGTAGCCCAGGGGGGCACCGGGGAGCTGTTTTTT. V is TRBV9 and J is TRBJ2-2; weak D call: TRBD1 (7 bases). Trimming took 0 bases from V and 4 from J, leaving 10 bases between them. CDR3 length: 15 amino acids. The germline gives CDR1 SGDLS, CDR2 YYNGEE.